Following are 17 T cell receptor beta chains from one sample sequenced in a study of blood T cells in healthy people across ages. Primers used in a second PCR of about 6 to 12 cycles were a sample-barcoded 5' primer and a J-beta primer mix. TCRdb reprocessed the 5' RACE reads with MiXCR, giving one entry per CDR3 protein. The data show 650,000 to 1,000,000 distinct CDR3 sequences, about 47% seen once. Sequences were obtained from blood. The receptors derive from a man older than 75 in good health.

This rearrangement joins TRBV29-1 to TRBJ2-2; unclear D gene. In germline, CDR1 is SQVTM, CDR2 ANQGSEA. CDR3 length: 13 amino acids. V lost 7 bases and J lost 2, with 11 bases in between. The CDR3 loop is CSARQENTGELFF. The CDR3 DNA is TGCAGCGCTCGCCAGGAAAACACCGGGGAGCTGTTTTTT.

The CDR3 nucleotides read TGCAGTGCTAGTGGGCGGGTTGACAATCAGCCCCAGCATTTT. Residues: CSASGRVDNQPQHF. The chain carries TRBV20-1 and TRBJ1-5, with D unresolved. The ends were cut back, 3 bases at V and 3 bases at J, with 12 bases in the middle. The germline V gene has CDR1 DFQATT and CDR2 SNEGSKA (reference sequence). This CDR3 is 14 amino acids long.

The chain is built from TRBV7-2 and TRBJ2-2; the D gene is possibly TRBD2 (6 bases). V lost 5 bases to trimming and J lost 5 bases, with 15 bases between them. This CDR3 region has 15 residues. Germline CDR1 is SGHTA and CDR2 is FQGNSA. The CDR3 protein is CASSRLGEVTGELFF. In nucleotides, the CDR3 is TGTGCCAGCAGCCGACTAGGAGAAGTGACCGGGGAGCTGTTTTTT.

This clonotype was seen more than once but under ten times. The J gene is TRBJ2-7, the V gene TRBV29-1, with a weak D call TRBD2 (7 bases). The CDR3 length is 14 residues. The germline gives CDR1 SQVTM, CDR2 ANQGSEA. The ends were cut back, 3 bases at V and 0 bases at J, with 12 bases in the middle. The CDR3 reads CSVDAGASSYEQYF. For the CDR3, the DNA is TGCAGCGTTGATGCGGGGGCTAGCTCCTACGAGCAGTACTTC.

Here the CDR3 DNA reads TGTGCCAGCAGCTTGGTAGAGGGGTACGAGCAGTACTTC. Encoded protein: CASSLVEGYEQYF. The chain carries TRBV5-6 and TRBJ2-7, with D possibly being TRBD1 or TRBD2 (5 bases each). With 0 bases removed from V and 4 bases from J, the gap between germline ends came to 8 bases. CDR1 is SGHDT and CDR2 is YYEEEE in the germline V gene. CDR3 length: 13 amino acids.

This clonotype came up a few times. The chain uses TRBV9 and TRBJ2-7, with D tentatively TRBD1 or TRBD2 (5 bases each). V was shortened by 3 bases and J by 0 bases, with 10 bases between the two germline ends. The germline V gene has CDR1 SGDLS and CDR2 YYNGEE. This CDR3 region has 14 residues. The CDR3 loop reads CASSATGTSYEQYF. As DNA, the CDR3 is TGTGCCAGCAGCGCTACCGGGACCTCCTACGAGCAGTACTTC.

The CDR3 coding sequence is TGCAGCGTTGAGGGAGGTTCGGGCGGCGAAGATACGCAGTATTTT. Translating gives CSVEGGSGGEDTQYF. The chain joins TRBV29-1 to TRBJ2-3; maybe TRBD2 (6 bases). The CDR3 is 15 residues long. Germline CDR1 SQVTM, CDR2 ANQGSEA. Trimming cost V 3 bases and J 5 bases, with 18 bases left between them.

This clonotype was counted many times. The chain combines TRBV29-1 with TRBJ2-7; tentatively, D is TRBD1 or TRBD2 (5 bases each). Trimming left V 2 bases short and J 12 bases short, with 17 bases between. Germline assignment: CDR1 SQVTM and CDR2 ANQGSEA. The CDR3 runs to 12 residues. CDR3 loop: CSVEQAGDLRYF. The CDR3 DNA is TGCAGCGTTGAACAAGCCGGGGACCTTCGGTACTTC.

In DNA, the CDR3 is TGCGCCAGCAGCCAATCTTGGGAGGAGACCCAGTACTTC. It encodes CASSQSWEETQYF. The chain recombines TRBV4-1 with TRBJ2-5, with D perhaps matching TRBD2 (5 bases). The V gene lost 2 bases and the J gene lost 5 bases, with 9 bases spanning the gap. CDR1 and CDR2 from the germline V gene are MGHRA and YSYEKL. The CDR3 runs 13 residues.

The rearrangement uses TRBV29-1 and TRBJ2-1; a weak D match, TRBD1 (6 bases). Germline CDR1 and CDR2: SQVTM and ANQGSEA. This CDR3 is built from 14 residues. V dropped 7 bases and J dropped 6 bases, with 19 bases sitting between them. In DNA form, the CDR3 reads TGCAGCGGTTCACAGGGACCGGCTAGCAATGAGCAGTTCTTC. As protein: CSGSQGPASNEQFF.

This clonotype has more than one count but fewer than ten. The V and J genes are TRBV5-1 and TRBJ2-5; unclear D gene. This CDR3 has 15 amino acids. Germline loops: CDR1 SGHRS, CDR2 YFSETQ. Trimming cost V 3 bases and J 0 bases, with 12 bases left between them. The CDR3 reads CASSWSLGYQETQYF. In DNA, the CDR3 is TGCGCCAGCAGCTGGTCGTTGGGTTACCAAGAGACCCAGTACTTC.

The J gene is TRBJ2-7, the V gene TRBV2; D not certain. CDR1 and CDR2 (germline): SNHLY, FYNNEI. This CDR3 contains 11 residues. Trimming stripped 8 bases from V and 4 bases from J, with 9 bases between. The CDR3 region has the DNA TGTGCCAGCGGTGGCTATTACGAGCAGTACTTC. Amino acids: CASGGYYEQYF. Drawing the rest from reference TRBV2 and TRBJ2-7, the complete variable domain is EPEVTQTPSHQVTQMGQEVILRCVPISNHLYFYWYRQILGQKVEFLVSFYNNEISEKSEIFDDQFSVERPDGSNFTLKIRSTKLEDSAMYFCASGGYYEQYFGPGTRLTVT.

This clonotype was seen a few times. The gene calls are TRBV14 and TRBJ1-2; TRBD1 matches at 9 bases. CDR1 is SGHDN, CDR2 FVKESK, per germline. Germline trimming cut 1 base from V and 8 bases from J; bases unmatched to any gene: 5. The CDR3 loop spans 14 amino acids. The CDR3 reads CASSQARTGDGYTF. DNA for the CDR3: TGTGCCAGCAGCCAAGCCCGGACAGGGGACGGCTACACCTTC.

This clonotype was seen a handful of times. The gene calls are TRBV5-1 and TRBJ2-3, with 11 bases aligning to TRBD2. The CDR3 length is 16 residues. The J segment lost 0 bases and the V segment lost 4 bases, leaving 4 bases of the junction unmatched. The germline V gene has CDR1 SGHRS and CDR2 YFSETQ. In DNA form, the CDR3 reads TGCGCCAGCAGCACCGGGACTAGCGGTAGCACAGATACGCAGTATTTT. Translation gives CASSTGTSGSTDTQYF.

V and J are TRBV5-1 and TRBJ1-1; possibly TRBD1 for D (6 bases). This CDR3 comprises 14 residues. Per germline, CDR1 SGHRS and CDR2 YFSETQ. The V and J ends lost 4 bases and 1 base respectively, with 11 bases between them. CDR3 nucleotides: TGCGCCAGCAGCATGGGACACGGGAACACTGAAGCTTTCTTT. Encoded protein: CASSMGHGNTEAFF.

This rearrangement joins TRBV20-1 to TRBJ1-2; D remains ambiguous. Germline assignment: CDR1 DFQATT and CDR2 SNEGSKA (reference sequence). V lost 0 bases and J 4 bases, leaving 18 bases between the germline ends. CDR3 length equals 16 residues. The CDR3 protein is CSARDETRSFGYGYTF. CDR3 DNA: TGCAGTGCTAGAGACGAGACTCGCTCCTTTGGCTATGGCTACACCTTC.

The genes are TRBV12-3 or TRBV12-4 and TRBJ2-4; no clear D gene. The tail of the sequence fits TRBJ2-7 better, so the J call may be wrong. The CDR3 length is 13 residues. The CDR3 loop reads CASTIVDSYEQYF. The DNA of the CDR3 is TGTGCCAGCACCATAGTAGATTCCTACGAGCAGTACTTC.